Below, 16 T cell receptor beta chains from the same sample are listed, as sequenced in a study of blood T cell repertoires in COVID-19. Some clones are missing from TCRdb's copy, which holds only in-frame ones; the method was immunoSEQ multiplex PCR. Here the sample spans about 110,000 clones, approximately 84% being singletons. The source material was peripheral blood. These receptor sequences come from a woman aged 55 to 70 with acute or convalescent COVID-19.

This chain uses TRBV6-4 with TRBJ1-2, with D tentatively TRBD1 (6 bases). The CDR3 is made up of 15 amino acids. Germline V CDR1 and CDR2: MRHNA, SNTAGT. Between the trimmed V and J ends, which lost 6 bases and 8 bases, there was a span of 22 bases. As DNA, the CDR3 is TGTGCCAGCAGCGCCGGACAGATCGGACGCAAAGGCTACACCTTC. It specifies CASSAGQIGRKGYTF.

The chain employs TRBV19 and TRBJ1-5, with TRBD1 matching over 8 bases. Germline CDR1 reads LNHDA; CDR2 reads SQIVND (reference sequence). V gave up 3 bases and J gave up 6 bases; unmatched junction bases: 7. The CDR3 length is 15 residues. CDR3 bases: TGTGCCAGTAGTATGGCAGAAACAGGGGGTCAGCCCCAGCATTTT. Protein sequence: CASSMAETGGQPQHF.

The chain joins TRBV5-1 to TRBJ1-3; possibly TRBD1 for D (6 bases). The germline gives CDR1 SGHRS, CDR2 YFSETQ. The CDR3 loop spans 14 amino acids. Between the trimmed V and J ends, which lost 7 bases and 2 bases, there was a span of 13 bases. The CDR3 protein is CASGYSGAGNTIYF. CDR3 in DNA: TGCGCCAGCGGTTATTCAGGGGCTGGAAACACCATATATTTT.

The chain employs TRBV7-9 and TRBJ1-1, with D maybe TRBD1 (6 bases). V gave up 0 bases and J gave up 7 bases, with 9 bases separating them. Germline V CDR1 and CDR2: SEHNR, FQNEAQ (reference sequence). The CDR3 covers 13 residues. The DNA of the CDR3 is TGTGCCAGCAGCTTAGCGGGCAGGGGTGAAGCTTTCTTT. It translates to CASSLAGRGEAFF. Filled out from reference TRBV7-9 and TRBJ1-1, the complete variable domain reads DTGVSQNPRHKITKRGQNVTFRCDPISEHNRLYWYRQTLGQGPEFLTYFQNEAQLEKSRLLSDRFSAERPKGSFSTLEIQRTEQGDSAMYLCASSLAGRGEAFFGQGTRLTVV.

The chain links TRBV7-8 to TRBJ2-1; 12 positions agree with TRBD2. V was pared by 5 bases and J by 2 bases, with 10 bases of the junction left unmatched. This CDR3 contains 18 residues. Germline V gene sequence: CDR1 SGHVS, CDR2 FQNEAQ. The CDR3 nucleotides are TGTGCCAGCAGCCCCCTCCTGACTAGCGGGAGCCCCTACAATGAGCAGTTCTTC. Residues: CASSPLLTSGSPYNEQFF.

This clone was picked up a small number of times. This sequence joins TRBV5-1 and TRBJ2-3; D is possibly TRBD2 (6 bases). Trimming removed 0 bases from V and 1 base from J, with 9 bases in between. The CDR3 contains 15 residues. Germline V gives CDR1 SGHRS, CDR2 YFSETQ. CDR3 nucleotides: TGCGCCAGCAGCTTGGGGAAGCGGGGCACAGATACGCAGTATTTT. As protein: CASSLGKRGTDTQYF.

This clone has just one count. The chain is built from TRBV10-3 and TRBJ1-2; D gene unclear. Germline V CDR1 and CDR2: ENHRY, SYGVKD. The length of the CDR3 is 13 residues. Trimming pared 3 bases from V and 4 bases from J, leaving 9 bases between. CDR3 DNA sequence: TGTGCCATCAGTGATACCTCCGGCTATGGCTACACCTTC. This sequence encodes CAISDTSGYGYTF.

In its sample, this clone was seen a few times. The chain combines TRBV30 with TRBJ1-1, with no clear D. Germline CDR1 GTSNPN, CDR2 SVGIG (reference sequence). V was cut by 1 base and J by 6 bases, with 15 bases left in between. This CDR3 comprises 14 residues. Here the CDR3 DNA reads TGTGCCTGGAGTGACCTTTTAGATGAGTCTGAAGCTTTCTTT. Its translation is CAWSDLLDESEAFF.

The chain combines TRBV6-5 with TRBJ1-5, with 10 bases matching TRBD1. CDR1 and CDR2 (germline): MNHEY, SVGAGI. Trimming removed 8 bases from V and 3 bases from J; junction bases left unmatched: 4. This CDR3 spans 14 amino acids. CDR3 coding DNA: TGTGCCAGCTGGGGACAGGGGAACAATCAGCCCCAGCATTTT. Protein sequence: CASWGQGNNQPQHF.

This clone was counted a single time. The chain uses TRBV27 and TRBJ2-7, with D unresolved. The CDR3 covers 12 residues. Germline CDR1 reads MNHEY; CDR2 reads SMNVEV (reference sequence). The V gene lost 10 bases and the J gene lost 0 bases, with 10 bases spanning the gap. CDR3 sequence (DNA): TGTGCCACCCCCCCGTTCTCCTACGAGCAGTACTTC. As protein: CATPPFSYEQYF.

The J gene is TRBJ2-7, the V gene TRBV27, with 11 bases fitting TRBD1. Germline loops: CDR1 MNHEY, CDR2 SMNVEV (reference sequence). The V gene end was trimmed by 0 bases and the J gene end by 4 bases; junction bases not matched to a gene: 2. CDR3 length: 15 amino acids. For the CDR3, the DNA is TGTGCCAGCAGTTTATCGGGGACAGGGGGGTACGAGCAGTACTTC. Its protein product is CASSLSGTGGYEQYF.

The gene calls are TRBV6-6 and TRBJ1-6; no clear D gene. V gave up 6 bases and J gave up 8 bases, with 17 bases separating them. Germline loops: CDR1 MNHNY, CDR2 SVGAGI (reference sequence). This CDR3 is built from 15 residues. The CDR3 region is CASRPAGLRDSPLHF. The CDR3 region has the DNA TGTGCCAGCAGACCCGCAGGACTGCGGGATTCACCCCTCCACTTT.

V is TRBV5-6 and J is TRBJ2-4; D is possibly TRBD2 (5 bases). V dropped 0 bases and J dropped 2 bases, with 12 bases sitting between them. The CDR3 sequence is 16 residues long. The germline CDR1 and CDR2 sequences are SGHDT and YYEEEE. CDR3 nucleotides: TGTGCCAGCAGCTTGGGCCTAGAGGGAACCAAAAACATTCAGTACTTC. This sequence encodes CASSLGLEGTKNIQYF.

This sequence joins TRBV4-1 and TRBJ1-5, with D hard to call. Germline lookup yields CDR1 MGHRA and CDR2 YSYEKL. Trimming stripped 4 bases from V and 0 bases from J, with 16 bases between. There are 17 residues in the CDR3. The CDR3 reads CASSLPGSPNSNQPQHF. As DNA, the CDR3 is TGCGCCAGCAGCCTTCCCGGGTCTCCAAATAGCAATCAGCCCCAGCATTTT.

The rearrangement uses TRBV4-1 and TRBJ1-5; D is unresolved. The CDR3 sequence is 13 residues long. Trimming shortened V by 0 bases and J by 7 bases, and 7 bases separated the two germline ends. The germline CDR1 and CDR2 sequences are MGHRA and YSYEKL. CDR3 bases: TGCGCCAGCAGCCAAGATAATAGCCAGCCCCAGCATTTT. It yields the protein CASSQDNSQPQHF.

The chain joins TRBV27 to TRBJ1-5; 11 bases align to TRBD1. Losses at the gene ends were 2 bases for V and 8 bases for J; bases not matched to a gene: 11. The CDR3 is 17 amino acids. Germline loops: CDR1 MNHEY, CDR2 SMNVEV (reference sequence). Here the CDR3 DNA reads TGTGCCAGCAGTTTAGGGATTAGGACAGGGGGCGCAAAGCCCCAGCATTTT. It is translated as CASSLGIRTGGAKPQHF.